This entry features one TCR beta chain sequence. This specimen comes from a study of blood T cell repertoires in COVID-19. Turning to the study itself: The origin of the acute and convalescent COVID-19 samples was the United States, Italy and Spain. PBMCs, B-cell-depleted T cells, or T cells provided the cDNA or gDNA that made up the material.

Enrolled through a virtual design, the participants were between about 18 and 89 years of age and came from about two dozen US areas. The CDR3 spans 18 residues. Sequenced by immunoSEQ multiplex PCR; TCRdb stores in-frame clones only, minus some. The table lists approximately 360,000 clones, roughly 90% of them singletons. The chain combines TRBV21-1 with TRBJ1-3. TRBV21-1 is reported as a pseudogene. The sequenced material came from PBMCs or T cells enriched from blood (not recorded which). This receptor was obtained from a woman under 40 with acute COVID-19. CDR3 sequence: CASSKGGGVSSSGNTIYF. The CDR3 region has the DNA TGTGCCAGCAGCAAAGGGGGAGGGGTCTCCTCCTCTGGAAACACCATATATTTT.